The clone carrying this T cell receptor (beta chain) came up many times. The antigen remains undetermined. The data belong to a study of T cells after yellow fever vaccination. Whole-study findings and limits: Primary-vaccination clones mostly resurfaced post-booster (96% CD4, approximately 90% CD8).

The 5'RACE template-switching step produced TCR cDNA and added a universal primer site and UMIs. TCRdb reprocessed the 5' RACE reads via MiXCR and lists one record per CDR3 protein. Here the sample spans some 250,000 distinct CDR3 sequences, about 7% being singletons. The CDR3 contains 16 residues. Germline-derived CDR1 and CDR2 are MNHNS and SASEGT. J gave up 4 bases and V 4 bases, and 9 bases lay outside the gene matches. The sample consisted of CD4+ T cells sorted from PBMCs, taken 15 days after the yellow fever booster vaccination. The clonotype was recovered from a young man who received the YFV17D yellow fever vaccine. The gene calls are TRBV6-1 and TRBJ2-2; 7 bases align to TRBD1. In DNA form, the CDR3 reads TGTGCCAGCAGTGGGCCCTCAGGGGGTCGCACCGGGGAGCTGTTTTTT. This codes for CASSGPSGGRTGELFF.